These T cell receptor beta chains were read from a single sample in a study of blood T cell repertoires in COVID-19. Some clones are missing from TCRdb's copy, which holds only in-frame ones; the method was immunoSEQ multiplex PCR. The profile shows around 54,000 clones, 70% to 85% of them singletons. Input material: PBMCs or T cells enriched from blood (not recorded which). The receptors derive from a woman between 45 and 60 years old with acute COVID-19. CDR3s include the opening cysteine and the closing phenylalanine or tryptophan. A D gene is named only where the DNA matches it firmly. Size is omitted from some rows. Given values are once, few, many or a class for expanded clones.

clone size	V gene	D gene	J gene	CDR3 DNA	CDR3 protein
once	TRBV5-1	TRBD2	TRBJ2-2	TGCGCCAGCAGCCCGGGACTAGCGGGGGGGAACACCGGGGAGCTGTTTTTT	CASSPGLAGGNTGELFF
-	TRBV30	TRBD1	TRBJ1-6	TGTGCCTGGAAGTGGGGACAGTCTCGTAATTCACCCCTCCACTTT	CAWKWGQSRNSPLHF
-	TRBV30	TRBD2	TRBJ2-3	TGTGCCTGGAGTGTATCTGGAATGGGTCTAGCGGGGGGGCCGTACCCAGATACGCAGTATTTT	CAWSVSGMGLAGGPYPDTQYF
-	TRBV2	-	TRBJ2-4	TGTGCCAGCAGTGAAGTGAGACTCGATATCTACTTC	CASSEVRLDIYF
-	TRBV5-3	TRBD1	TRBJ2-3	TGTGCCAGACCCACAACCGGGACAGGGAAGGCAGATACGCAGTATTTT	CARPTTGTGKADTQYF
-	TRBV5-1	-	TRBJ1-1	TGCGCCAGCAGCTTCAGGGAAGTGAACACTGAAGCTTTCTTT	CASSFREVNTEAFF
-	TRBV24-1	-	TRBJ2-6	TGTGCCACCAGTGATGGACAGTTCTCTGGGGCCAACGTCCTGACTTTC	CATSDGQFSGANVLTF
-	TRBV1	-	TRBJ2-1	TGCACCAGCAGCCAAGGTCAACCGGGACAGGGGTTTAGTGAGCAGTTCTTC	CTSSQGQPGQGFSEQFF
-	TRBV30	-	TRBJ1-1	TGTGCCTGGAGTCTCTCGTCCACTGAAGCTTTCTTT	CAWSLSSTEAFF
-	TRBV14	-	TRBJ2-7	TGTGCCAGCTCGAAAAGGCAGGGGCCCTACGAGCAGTACTTC	CASSKRQGPYEQYF
-	TRBV6-6	-	TRBJ2-7	TGTGCCAGCAGTTTCCCTAGCCCCGAGCAGTACTTC	CASSFPSPEQYF
-	TRBV9	-	TRBJ2-2	TGTGCCAGCAGCGGGACGGGACTTTTATACACGAACACCGGGGAGCTGTTTTTT	CASSGTGLLYTNTGELFF
-	TRBV11-1	TRBD2	TRBJ2-2	TGTGCCAGCAGCTTGTCTAGCGGGGGGGCCTTCGGGGAGCTGTTTTTT	CASSLSSGGAFGELFF
-	TRBV11-3	TRBD1	TRBJ2-6	TGTGCCAGCGTACTCGGGACAGGGGGCTCTGGGGCCAACGTCCTGACTTTC	CASVLGTGGSGANVLTF
-	TRBV14	TRBD1	TRBJ2-6	TGTGCCAGCAGCCAGACAGGGGTTGGGCCTGGGGCCAACGTCCTGACTTTC	CASSQTGVGPGANVLTF
-	TRBV2	-	TRBJ1-1	TGTGCCAGCGGAACAGGGAGAACTGAAGCTTTCTTT	CASGTGRTEAFF
-	TRBV2	-	TRBJ2-3	TGTGCCAGCAGGACCCCCAACAGCGGAGCACGAACAGATACGCAGTATTTT	CASRTPNSGARTDTQYF
-	TRBV29-1	-	TRBJ1-1	TGCAGCGCATCCCGGGATACTAACACTGAAGCTTTCTTT	CSASRDTNTEAFF
-	TRBV7-9	TRBD2	TRBJ2-5	TGTGCCAGCAGCTGGACTAGCGGACAAGAGACCCAGTACTTC	CASSWTSGQETQYF
-	TRBV29-1	-	TRBJ2-1	TGCAGCGCCGTCGGTCAGGTCAATGAGCAGTTCTTC	CSAVGQVNEQFF
-	TRBV13	TRBD1	TRBJ2-5	TGTGCCAGCAGCCCCCAGGGGGAAGAGACCCAGTACTTC	CASSPQGEETQYF
-	TRBV7-9	TRBD1	TRBJ1-2	TGTGCCAGCAGCTTAGGGACAGGGGGCATCAGGGATGGCTACACCTTC	CASSLGTGGIRDGYTF
-	TRBV2	-	TRBJ1-2	TGTGCCAGCAGTCCCGGGAGCAACTGGGGCTACACCTTC	CASSPGSNWGYTF
-	TRBV6-5	TRBD1	TRBJ2-7	TGTGCCACCCGGACAGGGGAGATCCACGAGCAGTACTTC	CATRTGEIHEQYF
-	TRBV3-1/TRBV3-2	-	TRBJ2-1	TGTGCCAGCAGCCAACCCGGGATCCCTAACAATGAGCAGTTCTTC	CASSQPGIPNNEQFF
-	TRBV6-5	-	TRBJ2-7	TGTGCCAGCTCGGCTGAGGGGGACCAAGCCTACGAGCAGTACTTC	CASSAEGDQAYEQYF
-	TRBV2	TRBD2	TRBJ2-5	TGTGCCAGCAGTGTAACTAGCGGGAGGACTCAAGAGACCCAGTACTTC	CASSVTSGRTQETQYF
-	TRBV28	TRBD2	TRBJ2-7	TGTGCCAGCAGTTCTAGGACTAGCGGGGGGCCACACTCCTACGAGCAGTACTTC	CASSSRTSGGPHSYEQYF
-	TRBV18	TRBD1	TRBJ2-2	TGTGCCAGCTCACTTGGGACAGGCACCGGGGAGCTGTTTTTT	CASSLGTGTGELFF
-	TRBV6-5	TRBD1	TRBJ1-1	TGTGCCAGCAGCGGACAGGCTAACACTGAAGCTTTCTTT	CASSGQANTEAFF
-	TRBV2	-	TRBJ2-1	TGTGCCAGCAGCCTAGGGGGGGGCGCGGTCTTC	CASSLGGGAVF
-	TRBV27	TRBD1	TRBJ2-2	TGTGCCAGCCAAACCCGGGGACAGGTGAACACCGGGGAGCTGTTTTTT	CASQTRGQVNTGELFF
-	TRBV29-1	-	TRBJ1-2	TGCAGCGTTGAACGGACGGGATATGGCTACACCTTC	CSVERTGYGYTF
-	TRBV4-1	-	TRBJ1-3	TGCGCCAGCAGCCAAGATACAGGCAGGCAATCTGGAAACACCATATATTTT	CASSQDTGRQSGNTIYF
-	TRBV11-2	-	TRBJ2-4	TGTGCCAGCAGCTTAGGGGTGGGCTCTTCGGCGAACATTCAGTACTTC	CASSLGVGSSANIQYF
once	TRBV2	-	TRBJ1-1	TGTGCCAGCAGGAGACGGAGCACTGAAGCTTTCTTT	CASRRRSTEAFF
few	TRBV29-1	-	TRBJ2-3	TGCAGCGTGCCGGGACACCTTACAGATACGCAGTATTTT	CSVPGHLTDTQYF
-	TRBV7-9	TRBD1	TRBJ2-3	TGTGCCAGCAGCTTAGTTGCCCGGACAGGGCCCACAGATACGCAGTATTTT	CASSLVARTGPTDTQYF
-	TRBV6-6	TRBD1	TRBJ1-2	TGTGCCAGCACCACTCCAATAGACAGGGACTATGGCTACACCTTC	CASTTPIDRDYGYTF
-	TRBV6-5	TRBD1	TRBJ1-2	TGTGCCAGCAGTTCCCTGGACAGGACCTATGGCTACACCTTC	CASSSLDRTYGYTF
-	TRBV6-1	-	TRBJ1-5	TGTGCCAGCAGTGACAAGTTCGCGAGCAATCAGCCCCAGCATTTT	CASSDKFASNQPQHF
few	TRBV13	TRBD2	TRBJ2-7	TGTGCCAGCAGCTTAGGGGCGGGCGGGGGGGACGAGCAGTACTTC	CASSLGAGGGDEQYF